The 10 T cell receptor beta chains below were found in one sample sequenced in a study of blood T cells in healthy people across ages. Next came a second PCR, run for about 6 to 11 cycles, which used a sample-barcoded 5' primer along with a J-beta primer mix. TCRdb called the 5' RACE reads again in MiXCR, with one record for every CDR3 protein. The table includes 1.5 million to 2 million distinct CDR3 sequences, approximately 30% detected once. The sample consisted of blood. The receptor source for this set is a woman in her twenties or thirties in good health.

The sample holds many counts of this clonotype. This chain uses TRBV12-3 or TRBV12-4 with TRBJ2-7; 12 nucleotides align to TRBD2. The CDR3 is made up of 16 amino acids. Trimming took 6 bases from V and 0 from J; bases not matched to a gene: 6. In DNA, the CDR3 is TGTGCCAGCAGCCCTGGGACTAGCGGGCGCTCCTACGAGCAGTACTTC. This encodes CASSPGTSGRSYEQYF.

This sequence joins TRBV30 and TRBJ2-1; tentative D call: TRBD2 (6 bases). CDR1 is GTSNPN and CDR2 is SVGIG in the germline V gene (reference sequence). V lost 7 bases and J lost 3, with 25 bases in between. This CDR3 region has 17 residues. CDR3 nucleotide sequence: TGTGCCTTTGACCTCGCCTTGGGACCGGGGGACTACAATGAGCAGTTCTTC. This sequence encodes CAFDLALGPGDYNEQFF.

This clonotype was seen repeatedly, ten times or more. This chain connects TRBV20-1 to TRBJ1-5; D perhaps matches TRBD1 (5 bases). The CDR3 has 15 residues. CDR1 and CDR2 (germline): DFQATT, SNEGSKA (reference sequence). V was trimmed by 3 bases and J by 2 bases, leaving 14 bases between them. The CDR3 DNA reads TGCAGTGCTAGCCGCGGGACCGGAGGCAATCAGCCCCAGCATTTT. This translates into CSASRGTGGNQPQHF.

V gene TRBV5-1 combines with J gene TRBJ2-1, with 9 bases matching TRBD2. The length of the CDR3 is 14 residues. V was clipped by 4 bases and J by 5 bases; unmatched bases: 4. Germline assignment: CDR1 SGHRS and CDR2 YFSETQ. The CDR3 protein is CASSRLADNNEQFF. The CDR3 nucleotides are TGCGCCAGCAGCAGACTAGCGGACAACAATGAGCAGTTCTTC. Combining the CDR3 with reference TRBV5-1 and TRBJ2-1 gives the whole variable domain KAGVTQTPRYLIKTRGQQVTLSCSPISGHRSVSWYQQTPGQGLQFLFEYFSETQRNKGNFPGRFSGRQFSNSRSEMNVSTLELGDSALYLCASSRLADNNEQFFGPGTRLTVL.

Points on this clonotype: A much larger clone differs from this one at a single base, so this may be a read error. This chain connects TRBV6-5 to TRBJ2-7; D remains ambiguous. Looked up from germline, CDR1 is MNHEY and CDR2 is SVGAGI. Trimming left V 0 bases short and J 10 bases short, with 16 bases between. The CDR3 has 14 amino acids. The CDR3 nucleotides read TGTGCCAGCAGTTACTCTACAGTCCAAGAGATCCAGTACTTC. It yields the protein CASSYSTVQEIQYF.

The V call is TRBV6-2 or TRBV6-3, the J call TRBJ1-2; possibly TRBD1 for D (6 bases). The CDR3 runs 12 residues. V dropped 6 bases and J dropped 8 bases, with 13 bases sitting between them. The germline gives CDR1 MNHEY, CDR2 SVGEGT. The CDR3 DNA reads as TGTGCCAGCAGATCCGGACAGAGCGGCTACACCTTC. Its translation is CASRSGQSGYTF.

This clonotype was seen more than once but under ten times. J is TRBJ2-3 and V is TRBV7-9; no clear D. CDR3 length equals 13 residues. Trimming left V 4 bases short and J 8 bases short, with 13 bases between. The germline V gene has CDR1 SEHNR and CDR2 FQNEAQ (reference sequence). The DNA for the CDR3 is TGTGCCAGCAGCTCCCCCTCCCGACCTACGCAGTATTTT. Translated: CASSSPSRPTQYF.

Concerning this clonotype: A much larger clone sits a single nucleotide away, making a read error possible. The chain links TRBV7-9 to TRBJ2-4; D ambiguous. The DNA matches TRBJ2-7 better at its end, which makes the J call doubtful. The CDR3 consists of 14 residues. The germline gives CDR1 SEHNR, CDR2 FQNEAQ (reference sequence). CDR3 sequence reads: CASSSTQLRGEQYF. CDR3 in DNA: TGTGCCAGCAGCTCGACTCAACTCCGAGGCGAGCAGTACTTC.

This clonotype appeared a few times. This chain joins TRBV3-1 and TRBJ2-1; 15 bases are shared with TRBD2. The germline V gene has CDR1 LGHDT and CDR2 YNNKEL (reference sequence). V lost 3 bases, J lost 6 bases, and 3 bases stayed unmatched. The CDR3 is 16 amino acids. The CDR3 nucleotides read TGTGCCAGCAGCCACATGGGACTAGCGGGGGGCAATGAGCAGTTCTTC. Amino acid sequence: CASSHMGLAGGNEQFF.

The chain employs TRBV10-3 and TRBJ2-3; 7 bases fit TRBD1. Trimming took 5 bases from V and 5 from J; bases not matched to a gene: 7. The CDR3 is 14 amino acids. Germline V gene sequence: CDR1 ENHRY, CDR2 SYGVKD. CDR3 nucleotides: TGTGCCATCAGTCCAACAGGGGTTATAGATACGCAGTATTTT. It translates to CAISPTGVIDTQYF.